One sample yielded the 11 T cell receptor beta chains listed below, sequenced in a study of tumor and adjacent non-tumor tissue in lung cancer (dated by TCRdb to between 2017 and 2018). RNA was isolated from bulk, unsorted tissue, and RNA quality was assessed with a NanoDrop ND-1000 and an Agilent 2100. Libraries were built with multiplex PCR. For sequencing, an Illumina HiSeq 2500 was employed. TCRbeta libraries were constructed through three rounds of nested PCR with primers (Table S4) according to protocols adapted from ARM-PCR. The public sequencing data were trimmed at Q25 with fastp and processed into clonotypes with MiXCR by TCRdb, which kept only in-frame beta chains. Every CDR3 protein is listed once, alongside the most common genes and DNA of its rows. This sample gives tens of thousands of distinct CDR3 sequences in total; 80% of them show up just once. The ten largest clones take up roughly 14% of the sample.

Sequenced material: lung tumor tissue. These receptors all stem from a woman between 45 and 65 years old with non-small cell lung cancer.

This chain uses TRBV5-5 with TRBJ2-5; TRBD2 might be the D (6 bases). V lost 7 bases and J 2 bases, leaving 15 bases between the germline ends. This CDR3 has 14 amino acids. Looked up from germline, CDR1 is SGHKS and CDR2 is YYEKEE (reference sequence). CDR3 sequence (DNA): TGTGCCAGCGGTCCCGCCGGGGGTCAAGAGACCCAGTACTTC. Translated, it gives CASGPAGGQETQYF.

The V and J genes are TRBV6-1 and TRBJ1-1, with D unresolved. V shed 10 bases and J shed 3 bases, with 15 bases lying between them. The germline V gene encodes CDR1 MNHNS and CDR2 SASEGT. This CDR3 has 13 residues. As DNA, the CDR3 is TGTGCCAATAGTGTACAGAGAGACACTGAAGCTTTCTTT. This gives the protein CANSVQRDTEAFF.

In regard to this clonotype: A read error may account for a junction end that differs from germline. V usage is TRBV6-2 or TRBV6-3 and J usage is TRBJ2-3, with D perhaps TRBD2 (6 bases). Germline CDR1 is MNHEY and CDR2 is SVGEGT. The CDR3 has 13 residues. In nucleotides, the CDR3 is TGTGCCAGCAGTTACTCGGAGGGTTCAGCGCACTATTTT. It yields the protein CASSYSEGSAHYF.

Notes on this clonotype: This may arise from a read error, as a much more abundant clone is one base away. The chain employs TRBV7-6 and TRBJ2-7; D ambiguous. This CDR3 spans 12 amino acids. Germline lookup yields CDR1 SGHVS and CDR2 FNYEAQ. DNA for the CDR3: TGTGCCAGCAGCTTAGCTGGCTACGCGCAGTACTTC. Amino acids: CASSLAGYAQYF.

Notes on this clonotype: Germline and junction disagree at one end, which may indicate a read error. The rearrangement links TRBV20-1 to TRBJ1-4; no definite D call. Germline V gene data show CDR1 as DFQATT and CDR2 as SNEGSKA (reference sequence). This CDR3 is built from 11 residues. This chain's CDR3 is CNARRDDKLSF. The CDR3 DNA follows: TGCAATGCACGGCGTGATGATAAACTGTCTTTT.

This clonotype was seen a handful of times. V is TRBV11-2 and J is TRBJ2-7; 8 bases fit TRBD2. Germline values: CDR1 SGHAT, CDR2 FQNNGV. The CDR3 contains 15 residues. The chain's CDR3 is CGRLRGLAVSDEQYF. CDR3 DNA sequence: TGTGGCAGGCTAAGAGGACTAGCTGTCTCGGACGAGCAGTACTTC.

Regarding this clonotype: The junction and the germline gene differ at one end; a read error may be behind it. This chain connects TRBV12-3 or TRBV12-4 to TRBJ2-3, with a tentative D call TRBD2 (5 bases). The CDR3 is 15 residues long. CDR3 coding DNA: TGTGCCAGCAGTTTAGAGACACTAGGCACAGATACGCAGTTATTT. It translates to CASSLETLGTDTQLF.

A word on this clonotype: A read error is possible here, since a much larger clone lies one base away. The rearrangement joins TRBV5-1 to TRBJ1-1; TRBD1 might be the D (6 bases). Trimming removed 4 bases at V and 6 bases at J, with 19 bases between. The CDR3 is made up of 15 amino acids. Germline V lookup: CDR1 SGHRS, CDR2 YFSETQ. The CDR3 region has the DNA TGCGCCAGCAGCCGGGGGGCGTGTGCAGGCGCTGAAGCTTTCTTT. It is translated as CASSRGACAGAEAFF.

Of note for this clonotype: Mismatch with germline at one junction end may stem from a read error. The chain is built from TRBV6-6 and TRBJ2-3; D gene unclear. CDR1 is MNHNY and CDR2 is SVGAGI in the germline V gene (reference sequence). CDR3 length: 13 residues. Here the CDR3 DNA reads TGTGGCAGCAGTTACCTGGGGACAGATACGCAGTATTTT. This gives the protein CGSSYLGTDTQYF.

As to this clonotype: The conserved closing phenylalanine or tryptophan is absent in this CDR3, likely reflecting a read error. The chain is built from TRBV6-6 and TRBJ2-1, with D possibly matching TRBD2 (6 bases). Germline assignment: CDR1 MNHNY and CDR2 SVGAGI (reference sequence). The CDR3 is made up of 16 amino acids. With 2 bases removed from V and 2 bases from J, the gap between germline ends came to 13 bases. Here the CDR3 reads CASSYLAGTAYNEQFC. The CDR3 bases are TGTGCCAGCAGTTACCTGGCGGGGACTGCCTACAATGAGCAGTTCTGC.

The CDR3 DNA follows: TGCGCCAGCAGCCAAGCTCCACGGGGACAAGGGGCGCTGGGCTACACCTTC. This gives the protein CASSQAPRGQGALGYTF. V gene TRBV4-1 combines with J gene TRBJ1-2; a weak D match, TRBD1 (6 bases). V was clipped by 1 base and J by 8 bases, with 23 bases between them. Germline CDR1 and CDR2: MGHRA and YSYEKL. The CDR3 has 17 residues.